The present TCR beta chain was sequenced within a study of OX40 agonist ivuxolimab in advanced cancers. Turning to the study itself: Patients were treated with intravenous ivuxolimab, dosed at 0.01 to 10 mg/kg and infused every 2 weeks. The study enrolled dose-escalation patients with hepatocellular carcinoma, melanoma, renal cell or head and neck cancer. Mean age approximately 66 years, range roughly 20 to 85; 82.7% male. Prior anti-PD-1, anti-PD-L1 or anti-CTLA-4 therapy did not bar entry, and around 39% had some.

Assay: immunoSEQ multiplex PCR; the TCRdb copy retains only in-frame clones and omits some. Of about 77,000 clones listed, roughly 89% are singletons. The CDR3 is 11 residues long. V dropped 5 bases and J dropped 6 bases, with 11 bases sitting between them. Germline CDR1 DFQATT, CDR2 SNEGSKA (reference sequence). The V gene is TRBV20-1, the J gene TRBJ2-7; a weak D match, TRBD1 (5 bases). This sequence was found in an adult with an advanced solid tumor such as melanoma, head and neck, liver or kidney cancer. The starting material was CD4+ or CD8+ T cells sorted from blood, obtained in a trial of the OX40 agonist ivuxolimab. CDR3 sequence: CSAGVGVEQYF. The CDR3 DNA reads TGCAGTGCTGGAGTAGGGGTCGAGCAGTACTTC.